This TCR beta chain was observed in a study of cytomegalovirus exposure and HLA in healthy donors. Broader study findings: Later analysis identified several of the most significant clusters that appeared linked to common viral pathogens. Among CMV-associated TCR beta chains, most appeared HLA-restricted in a later analysis.

This clone was seen more than once but under ten times. Its antigen is not known. Both 60 Vbeta primers and 13 Jbeta primers went into the PCR. Repertoires were generated with immunoSEQ multiplex PCR, while TCRdb's copy carries only in-frame clones and drops some. The top ten clones hold less than 2% of a sample with around 30,000 clones, around 40% of them seen once. Looked up from germline, CDR1 is SEHNR and CDR2 is FQNEAQ (reference sequence). CDR3 size: 18 residues. Deletions cut 7 bases from V and 7 bases from J, with 28 bases between. The receptor was isolated from a woman aged 50 to 60 in good health and CMV-seronegative. V usage is TRBV7-9 and J usage is TRBJ2-2; D is ambiguous. The specimen was PBMCs. The CDR3 coding sequence is TGTGCCAGCATCCCGATATCCCCCCGGTCGGGTAGTGTCGGGGAGCTGTTTTTT. It specifies CASIPISPRSGSVGELFF.